This T cell receptor (beta chain) came from a study of cytomegalovirus exposure and HLA in healthy donors. Study outcomes and limitations: Later on, a genetic analysis was performed. It linked a missense variant in DCLRE1C with V- and J-gene trimming of TCR beta. Overall, roughly 170 TCR beta chains were annotated as cytomegalovirus-associated. Highly shared variants forming one cluster were likely a sequencing artifact. The study found most TCR sequences rare, yet found some public TCRs in many donors.

Vbeta (60) and Jbeta (13) primers were used in the PCR. Some clones are missing from TCRdb's copy, which holds only in-frame ones; the method was immunoSEQ multiplex PCR. Among 100,000 or so clones listed, approximately 80% were seen once. The ends were cut back, 5 bases at V and 4 bases at J, with 9 bases in the middle. Germline V gives CDR1 MDHEN, CDR2 SYDVKM. The CDR3 runs to 13 residues. As concerns this clone: What it binds is not known.

This chain uses TRBV28 with TRBJ1-5; D gene ambiguous. This TCR came from a male donor in good health and CMV-seropositive. Sequencing was done on a sample of PBMCs. CDR3 nucleotide sequence: TGTGCCAGCAGTCCCCTCCTAAATCAGCCCCAGCATTTT. Protein: CASSPLLNQPQHF.